This T cell receptor (beta chain) was retrieved from a study of memory CD4+ T cells and cytomegalovirus serostatus. On the study more broadly: Healthy Belgian adult donors included roughly ten CMV-positive and some 24 CMV-negative people.

Study-wide results and caveats: A US-trained random forest predicted CMV serostatus with median AUC 0.91.

V was clipped by 6 bases and J by 2 bases, with 15 bases between them. CDR3 length: 15 amino acids. Germline values: CDR1 SNHLY, CDR2 FYNNEI. Single viable CD3+CD4+CD8-CD45RO+ cells were sorted as the memory CD4+ T cells. CMV serostatus came from serum IgG against pp150, pp28, p38, p52. For this clone: Its antigen is undetermined.

The repertoire was sequenced with immunoSEQ multiplex PCR; TCRdb's copy has only in-frame clones and lacks some. The sample includes tens of thousands of clones, just under 80% seen only once; the top ten take about 0.77%. Sequencing was carried out using memory CD4+ T cells from blood. This TCR derives from an adult in good health and CMV-seronegative. The V gene is TRBV2, the J gene TRBJ2-3; D not certain. CDR3 bases: TGTGCCAGCAGCGACACTGGGGTGGTCACAGATACGCAGTATTTT. This sequence encodes CASSDTGVVTDTQYF.